A selection of T cell receptor beta chains follows, all from one sample in a study of a mutant IDH1 vaccine in newly diagnosed glioma. Method: immunoSEQ multiplex PCR; TCRdb's copy keeps in-frame clones and lacks some. The top ten clones hold more than 12% of a sample with 30,000 to 45,000 clones, 80% of them seen once. The antigens of these receptors remain unknown. The source material was peripheral blood mononuclear cells (PBMCs), sampled from a glioma patient whose treatment included an IDH1 peptide vaccine. These receptors all come from a woman aged 25 to 39 with glioma. Some clones in this sample may be carry-over from other donors' samples. Both conserved end residues are part of each CDR3. D genes are given only for firm matches. Size tells how often a clone was seen (once, few, many) or the class of an expanded clone, and some rows leave it out.

D gene	J gene	clone size	V gene	CDR3 protein	CDR3 DNA
TRBD1	TRBJ1-1	-	TRBV18	CASSPTGVGDTEAFF	TGTGCCAGCTCACCGACAGGGGTAGGGGACACTGAAGCTTTCTTT
-	TRBJ2-5	-	TRBV19	CASSTGLQETQYF	TGTGCCAGTTCCACAGGGCTACAAGAGACCCAGTACTTC
TRBD2	TRBJ2-2	-	TRBV27	CASSILLAGGGGELFF	TGTGCCAGCAGTATCCTACTAGCGGGAGGCGGCGGGGAGCTGTTTTTT
TRBD2	TRBJ2-1	once	TRBV7-8	CASSTTTSGRAGVEQFF	TGTGCCAGCAGCACTACGACTAGCGGGAGGGCCGGGGTTGAGCAGTTCTTC
-	TRBJ2-7	-	TRBV30	CAWVESSYEQYF	TGTGCCTGGGTGGAGAGCTCCTACGAGCAGTACTTC
-	TRBJ2-5	-	TRBV15	CATSRRGLEETQYF	TGTGCCACCAGCAGAAGGGGGTTGGAAGAGACCCAGTACTTC
-	TRBJ2-2	few	TRBV10-3	CAISAGTGELFF	TGTGCCATCAGCGCAGGGACCGGGGAGCTGTTTTTT
TRBD2	TRBJ2-1	-	TRBV5-1	CASSPNSGDYNEQFF	TGCGCCAGCAGCCCAAATAGCGGGGACTACAATGAGCAGTTCTTC
-	TRBJ1-5	-	TRBV15	CATSEGTTGNQPQHF	TGTGCCACCAGCGAAGGGACTACGGGCAATCAGCCCCAGCATTTT
-	TRBJ1-1	medium-sized	TRBV6-1	CALTRGHLNTEAFF	TGTGCCCTCACAAGAGGGCACCTGAACACTGAAGCTTTCTTT
-	TRBJ1-1	few	TRBV7-8	CASSVGTALQNTEAFF	TGTGCCAGCAGCGTCGGGACCGCACTACAGAACACTGAAGCTTTCTTT
TRBD1	TRBJ1-5	-	TRBV11-2	CASSLSGDRGQPQHF	TGTGCCAGCAGCTTGAGTGGGGACAGGGGTCAGCCCCAGCATTTT
-	TRBJ2-6	-	TRBV10-3	CAISEYVSKNSGANVLTF	TGTGCCATCAGTGAGTACGTTAGTAAGAACTCTGGGGCCAACGTCCTGACTTTC
-	TRBJ2-1	-	TRBV21-1	CASFGSANNEQFF	TGTGCCAGCTTCGGTAGCGCAAACAATGAGCAGTTCTTC
-	TRBJ2-3	-	TRBV20-1	CSARSLDTQYF	TGCAGTGCTAGAAGCTTGGATACGCAGTATTTT
-	TRBJ1-1	few	TRBV6-5	CASSGQGRTEAFF	TGTGCCAGCAGCGGTCAAGGGAGGACTGAAGCTTTCTTT
-	TRBJ2-5	-	TRBV30	CAWSESIQTQYF	TGTGCCTGGAGTGAAAGCATACAGACCCAGTACTTC
-	TRBJ2-7	-	TRBV30	CAWSLDTGGHYEQYF	TGTGCCTGGAGTCTAGACACGGGGGGCCACTACGAGCAGTACTTC
TRBD1	TRBJ1-3	-	TRBV10-3	CAISSLTGGAGNTIYF	TGTGCCATCAGTTCCCTGACAGGGGGCGCAGGAAACACCATATATTTT
-	TRBJ1-1	-	TRBV7-3	CASSLQGDTEAFF	TGTGCCAGCAGCTTACAGGGAGACACTGAAGCTTTCTTT
TRBD2	TRBJ2-1	medium-sized	TRBV20-1	CSARLRETFF	TGCAGTGCCCGTCTGCGGGAGACGTTCTTC
-	TRBJ1-4	once	TRBV18	CASSPQEATNEKLFF	TGTGCCAGCTCACCGCAAGAGGCAACTAATGAAAAACTGTTTTTT
TRBD1	TRBJ2-5	-	TRBV4-1	CASSHSTGVAETQYF	TGCGCCAGCAGCCATTCCACAGGGGTCGCGGAGACCCAGTACTTC
-	TRBJ1-5	-	TRBV12-5	CASGFFSGDGRSNQPQHF	TGTGCTAGTGGTTTTTTCTCCGGTGACGGACGTAGCAATCAGCCCCAGCATTTT
TRBD1	TRBJ1-1	-	TRBV28	CASSPTDRGVAFF	TGTGCCAGCAGTCCGACCGACAGGGGCGTTGCTTTCTTT
-	TRBJ2-7	-	TRBV5-1	CASSAAPSGLEAYEQYF	TGCGCCAGCAGCGCGGCCCCCTCCGGTCTTGAGGCCTACGAGCAGTACTTC
-	TRBJ1-4	-	TRBV5-6	CASSPGRGNEKLFF	TGTGCCAGCAGTCCTGGGAGGGGTAACGAAAAACTGTTTTTT
TRBD2	TRBJ2-5	-	TRBV5-5	CASSRTGTSGRHQETQYF	TGTGCCAGCAGCAGGACAGGGACTAGCGGCCGACACCAAGAGACCCAGTACTTC
-	TRBJ1-2	-	TRBV6-5	CASSYHMNYGYTF	TGTGCCAGCAGTTACCACATGAACTATGGCTACACCTTC
TRBD2	TRBJ2-7	-	TRBV29-1	CSVGRGDYEQYF	TGCAGCGTTGGTCGGGGGGACTACGAGCAGTACTTC
-	TRBJ2-7	-	TRBV4-2	CASSQDLLPPTEQYF	TGTGCCAGCAGCCAAGATCTCTTACCCCCTACCGAGCAGTACTTC
-	TRBJ2-7	-	TRBV5-6	CASRTRGRGPYYEQYF	TGTGCCAGCAGAACCAGGGGCAGGGGACCCTACTACGAGCAGTACTTC
-	TRBJ1-1	-	TRBV27	CASSLSDPLNTEAFF	TGTGCCAGCAGTTTATCTGATCCCCTGAACACTGAAGCTTTCTTT
TRBD1	TRBJ1-1	few	TRBV11-2	CASSFGKGARTEAFF	TGTGCCAGCAGCTTCGGAAAGGGGGCGCGTACTGAAGCTTTCTTT
-	TRBJ2-7	once	TRBV19	CASSLRPGSITSYEQYF	TGTGCCAGTAGTCTGCGCCCCGGGTCTATCACCTCCTACGAGCAGTACTTC
-	TRBJ2-7	-	TRBV4-2	CASSQRVGHSYEQYF	TGTGCCAGCAGCCAGCGCGTAGGACATTCCTACGAGCAGTACTTC
-	TRBJ1-6	-	TRBV27	CASTMAGPWDSPLHF	TGTGCCAGCACCATGGCAGGACCGTGGGATTCACCCCTCCACTTT
-	TRBJ2-4	-	TRBV28	CASSNPAKNIQYF	TGTGCCAGCAGTAATCCAGCCAAAAACATTCAGTACTTC
-	TRBJ2-3	-	TRBV5-6	CASSPTFDWPTTDTQYF	TGTGCCAGCAGCCCTACCTTTGACTGGCCAACCACAGATACGCAGTATTTT
-	TRBJ2-2	-	TRBV2	CASSRQAPNTGELFF	TGTGCCAGCAGTCGGCAGGCTCCGAACACCGGGGAGCTGTTTTTT
TRBD1	TRBJ2-3	-	TRBV5-6	CASRAGTAEVWDTQYF	TGTGCCAGCAGGGCTGGGACAGCGGAGGTTTGGGATACGCAGTATTTT
-	TRBJ2-7	-	TRBV5-1	CASSLDSYISYEQYF	TGCGCCAGCAGCTTGGACAGCTATATCTCCTACGAGCAGTACTTC
TRBD2	TRBJ2-7	-	TRBV10-3	CAISEWSSGRGEQYF	TGTGCCATCAGTGAGTGGTCTAGCGGGAGGGGCGAGCAGTACTTC
-	TRBJ1-2	-	TRBV7-9	CASSLGTSNGYTF	TGTGCCAGCAGCCTGGGAACGTCGAATGGCTACACCTTC
-	TRBJ1-6	-	TRBV6-1	CASSDRGNSPLHF	TGTGCCAGCAGTGACCGGGGTAATTCACCCCTCCACTTT
-	TRBJ2-7	-	TRBV6-6	CASSGLLYYEQYF	TGTGCCAGCAGCGGGCTATTGTACTACGAGCAGTACTTC
-	TRBJ2-7	-	TRBV11-2	CASSRDRNEQYF	TGTGCCAGCAGCCGAGACAGGAACGAGCAGTACTTC
-	TRBJ1-1	few	TRBV5-1	CASALAGTLNTEAFF	TGCGCCAGCGCCCTCGCCGGGACGTTGAACACTGAAGCTTTCTTT
-	TRBJ2-5	-	TRBV7-9	CASSTGQRQETQYF	TGTGCCAGCAGCACAGGACAGCGGCAAGAGACCCAGTACTTC
-	TRBJ1-1	-	TRBV11-2	CASSSRVPVNTEAFF	TGTGCCAGCAGTTCCAGGGTTCCAGTGAACACTGAAGCTTTCTTT
TRBD2	TRBJ2-3	-	TRBV7-6	CASSLAGGPQDTQYF	TGTGCCAGCAGCTTGGCGGGAGGGCCTCAAGATACGCAGTATTTT
-	TRBJ2-7	-	TRBV5-6	CASSLGYEQYF	TGTGCCAGCAGCTTGGGGTACGAGCAGTACTTC
-	TRBJ1-5	-	TRBV19	CASSTPRVLRGNQPQHF	TGTGCCAGTAGTACCCCTCGGGTCCTCCGGGGCAATCAGCCCCAGCATTTT
TRBD1	TRBJ2-7	-	TRBV7-8	CASSLAGTGTYEQYF	TGTGCCAGCAGCTTAGCCGGGACAGGGACCTACGAGCAGTACTTC
-	TRBJ1-1	few	TRBV5-1	CASSPKANTEAFF	TGCGCCAGCAGCCCTAAAGCTAACACTGAAGCTTTCTTT
-	TRBJ1-2	-	TRBV30	CAWSVRQEVGYTF	TGTGCCTGGAGTGTACGGCAGGAGGTTGGCTACACCTTC
-	TRBJ2-3	once	TRBV6-1	CASSEAGFWTDTQYF	TGTGCCAGCAGTGAAGCGGGGTTTTGGACAGATACGCAGTATTTT
-	TRBJ1-1	-	TRBV6-5	CASSYFDRNTEAFF	TGTGCCAGCAGTTATTTCGACCGTAACACTGAAGCTTTCTTT
TRBD1	TRBJ1-1	-	TRBV11-3	CASSTIQGMNTEAFF	TGTGCCAGCAGCACAATACAGGGGATGAACACTGAAGCTTTCTTT